These T cell receptor beta chains were read from a single sample in a study of PD-1 blockade in mismatch repair-deficient tumors. Clones were read by immunoSEQ multiplex PCR, and TCRdb kept only the in-frame ones, dropping some. The data hold 40,000 to 65,000 clones, with more than 65% observed a single time. The starting material was peripheral blood, obtained less than 21 weeks after starting pembrolizumab. Every receptor here comes from an adult with mismatch repair-deficient cancer. Each CDR3 is given with its conserved first and last residue. D genes are given only for firm matches. Size is omitted from some rows. Given values are once, few, many or a class for expanded clones.

size,J,V,D,CDR3,DNA
.,TRBJ2-7,TRBV25-1,.,CASTAPGYEQYF,TGTGCCAGCACCGCCCCTGGATACGAGCAGTACTTC
.,TRBJ1-1,TRBV19,.,CASSIVWRGMRTEAFF,TGTGCCAGTAGTATAGTGTGGCGGGGGATGAGGACTGAAGCTTTCTTT
once,TRBJ2-3,TRBV5-6,.,CASSLVGNADTQYF,TGTGCCAGCAGCTTGGTCGGGAATGCAGATACGCAGTATTTT
.,TRBJ2-7,TRBV10-3,.,CATSGPQDEQYF,TGTGCCACCAGCGGGCCCCAGGACGAGCAGTACTTC
.,TRBJ2-1,TRBV29-1,.,CSVEGGGQEQFF,TGCAGCGTTGAAGGGGGGGGACAAGAGCAGTTCTTC
few,TRBJ1-2,TRBV5-4,TRBD1,CASSRTGYGYTF,TGTGCCAGCAGCCGGACAGGCTATGGCTACACCTTC
.,TRBJ2-5,TRBV7-3,.,CASSFAGEETQYF,TGTGCCAGCAGCTTTGCAGGGGAAGAGACCCAGTACTTC
few,TRBJ2-1,TRBV7-9,.,CASSPQEGLWFF,TGTGCCAGCAGCCCTCAGGAGGGCTTGTGGTTCTTC
.,TRBJ2-3,TRBV7-8,.,CASRTKGAERADTQYF,TGTGCCAGCCGGACCAAGGGTGCCGAAAGAGCAGATACGCAGTATTTT
few,TRBJ1-2,TRBV6-1,.,CASSDWRDGYTF,TGTGCCAGCAGTGATTGGCGGGATGGCTACACCTTC
.,TRBJ1-1,TRBV5-1,.,CASSLHGSGMNTEAFF,TGCGCCAGCAGCTTACATGGGAGTGGAATGAACACTGAAGCTTTCTTT
.,TRBJ1-5,TRBV16,.,CASSAQYQPQHF,TGTGCCAGCAGCGCCCAATATCAGCCCCAGCATTTT
few,TRBJ2-1,TRBV9,TRBD2,CASSSNLAGSYNEQFF,TGTGCCAGCAGCTCCAACCTAGCGGGGTCCTACAATGAGCAGTTCTTC
.,TRBJ2-2,TRBV2,.,CASSVSLGTPFTGELFF,TGTGCCAGCAGTGTGTCCCTTGGGACCCCATTCACCGGGGAGCTGTTTTTT
.,TRBJ2-1,TRBV6-4,.,CASSLTVYNEQFF,TGTGCCAGCAGCCTAACCGTTTACAATGAGCAGTTCTTC
.,TRBJ1-1,TRBV10-1,.,CASSDRGKGMNTEAFF,TGCGCCAGCAGTGACAGGGGTAAGGGGATGAACACTGAAGCTTTCTTT
.,TRBJ1-5,TRBV2,TRBD1,CASNRDRGTNQPQHF,TGTGCCAGTAATAGGGACAGGGGAACAAATCAGCCCCAGCATTTT
.,TRBJ1-5,TRBV21-1,.,CASRERTVSNQPQHF,TGTGCCAGCAGGGAAAGGACGGTTAGCAATCAGCCCCAGCATTTT
.,TRBJ1-5,TRBV6-1,.,CASSERGVSNQPQHF,TGTGCCAGCAGTGAAAGGGGCGTGAGCAATCAGCCCCAGCATTTT
few,TRBJ2-7,TRBV2,.,CASSSTFSGSEQYF,TGTGCCAGCAGTTCGACTTTCTCCGGTTCCGAGCAGTACTTC
.,TRBJ2-1,TRBV29-1,TRBD1,CSVARTGSNEQFF,TGCAGCGTTGCTCGGACAGGGAGCAACGAGCAGTTCTTC
.,TRBJ2-2,TRBV4-1,TRBD2,CASGLAGGNYGELFF,TGCGCCAGCGGCCTGGCGGGAGGAAATTACGGGGAGCTGTTTTTT
.,TRBJ1-1,TRBV6-6,.,CASSDSSLTEAFF,TGTGCCAGCAGTGACTCGAGCCTAACTGAAGCTTTCTTT
.,TRBJ2-5,TRBV9,TRBD2,CASREWTSGSILETQYF,TGTGCCAGCAGGGAGTGGACTAGCGGGAGCATTCTAGAGACCCAGTACTTC
.,TRBJ1-2,TRBV5-5,TRBD1,CASSLIMTGTNYGYTF,TGTGCCAGCAGCTTAATCATGACAGGGACTAACTATGGCTACACCTTC
.,TRBJ2-1,TRBV10-1,.,CASSESQRGFEQFF,TGCGCCAGCAGTGAGTCGCAGAGGGGGTTTGAGCAGTTCTTC
.,TRBJ2-3,TRBV25-1,.,CASSSSQGSTDTQYF,TGTGCCAGCAGTAGTTCGCAGGGAAGTACAGATACGCAGTATTTT
.,TRBJ1-5,TRBV7-9,TRBD1,CASSLGTGGGWQPQHF,TGTGCCAGCAGCTTAGGGACAGGGGGCGGTTGGCAGCCCCAGCATTTT
.,TRBJ2-7,TRBV7-9,.,CASSFTGTTYEQYF,TGTGCCAGCAGTTTTACGGGAACCACCTACGAGCAGTACTTC
.,TRBJ2-2,TRBV11-2,.,CASAAWDRGELFF,TGTGCCAGCGCGGCTTGGGATCGCGGGGAGCTGTTTTTT
few,TRBJ2-1,TRBV21-1,.,CASSDQTEGDNEQFF,TGTGCCAGCAGCGACCAAACGGAGGGAGACAATGAGCAGTTCTTC
once,TRBJ2-7,TRBV7-3,.,CASSKTGSYEQYF,TGTGCCAGCAGCAAAACAGGATCCTACGAGCAGTACTTC
.,TRBJ1-4,TRBV7-8,TRBD1,CASSSQGGNEKLFF,TGTGCCAGCAGCTCCCAGGGGGGGAATGAAAAACTGTTTTTT
few,TRBJ2-7,TRBV28,TRBD2,CASRGLASEQYF,TGTGCCAGCAGAGGACTAGCAAGCGAGCAGTACTTC
many,TRBJ2-7,TRBV27,TRBD2,CASSTSGKVYEQYF,TGTGCCAGCAGTACTAGCGGGAAGGTCTACGAGCAGTACTTC
.,TRBJ2-3,TRBV5-8,.,CASSLFKGRTDTQYF,TGTGCCAGCAGCTTGTTCAAGGGGCGTACAGATACGCAGTATTTT
.,TRBJ2-7,TRBV5-5,TRBD2,CASINTGTSRSSEQYF,TGTGCCAGCATCAATACGGGGACTAGCCGATCCTCCGAGCAGTACTTC
.,TRBJ2-3,TRBV9,TRBD2,CASSDRLAGSDTQYF,TGTGCCAGCAGCGACCGACTAGCCGGCTCAGATACGCAGTATTTT
.,TRBJ2-3,TRBV27,.,CASRLLRGRGHTDTQYF,TGTGCCAGCAGACTACTTCGGGGGAGAGGGCATACGGATACGCAGTATTTT
few,TRBJ1-5,TRBV2,.,CASSTGNGQAQPQHF,TGTGCCAGCAGTACAGGGAATGGGCAGGCTCAGCCCCAGCATTTT
.,TRBJ1-1,TRBV18,TRBD1,CASSPRQGANTEAFF,TGTGCCAGCTCACCTCGACAGGGGGCGAACACTGAAGCTTTCTTT
.,TRBJ2-1,TRBV9,.,CASSVGTDKEEFF,TGTGCCAGCAGCGTAGGGACAGACAAAGAGGAGTTCTTC
.,TRBJ2-7,TRBV15,.,CATSRPPQFLQYF,TGTGCCACCAGCAGACCACCACAGTTTTTGCAGTACTTC
.,TRBJ2-1,TRBV6-4,.,CASSLQADSYNEQFF,TGTGCCAGCAGTCTTCAAGCGGACTCCTACAATGAGCAGTTCTTC
.,TRBJ2-5,TRBV4-3,.,CASSQDSWQWKTQYF,TGCGCCAGCAGCCAAGATTCGTGGCAGTGGAAGACCCAGTACTTC
once,TRBJ2-2,TRBV5-1,.,CASSNADTRGWYAGELFF,TGCGCCAGCAGTAACGCGGACACAAGAGGTTGGTACGCCGGGGAGCTGTTTTTT
.,TRBJ2-7,TRBV9,TRBD2,CASSTGLAGGNYEQYF,TGTGCCAGCAGTACTGGACTAGCGGGGGGAAACTACGAGCAGTACTTC
.,TRBJ2-3,TRBV2,.,CASRFEIDTQYF,TGTGCCAGCAGATTTGAGATAGATACGCAGTATTTT
once,TRBJ2-7,TRBV11-3,.,CASSLDSSKQYF,TGTGCCAGCAGCTTAGATTCTTCCAAGCAGTACTTC
.,TRBJ2-5,TRBV5-1,.,CASSIGSAETQYF,TGCGCCAGCAGCATAGGCTCGGCGGAGACCCAGTACTTC
.,TRBJ2-4,TRBV5-4,.,CASTRGDGQIQYF,TGTGCCAGCACCCGAGGAGATGGGCAAATTCAGTACTTC
.,TRBJ2-1,TRBV6-1,.,CASSEGRGSDEQFF,TGTGCCAGCAGTGAAGGGAGGGGGTCCGATGAGCAGTTCTTC
.,TRBJ2-3,TRBV7-3,.,CASSKGDTDTQYF,TGTGCCAGCTCGAAGGGGGACACAGATACGCAGTATTTT
.,TRBJ2-3,TRBV4-2,.,CASSTKAQLRTDTQYF,TGTGCCAGCAGCACCAAAGCACAGTTGCGCACAGATACGCAGTATTTT
.,TRBJ2-7,TRBV27,TRBD1,CASSKRQGDSYEQYF,TGTGCCAGCAGTAAACGACAGGGGGATTCCTACGAGCAGTACTTC
once,TRBJ1-4,TRBV10-3,.,CATGRSGRGNEKLFF,TGTGCCACCGGCCGGTCAGGCAGGGGTAATGAAAAACTGTTTTTT
.,TRBJ2-5,TRBV7-9,TRBD1,CASSQQTYNRGMETQYF,TGTGCCAGCAGCCAACAAACATATAACAGGGGGATGGAGACCCAGTACTTC
.,TRBJ1-2,TRBV6-4,.,CASSDSSFRGRGGYTF,TGTGCCAGCAGTGACTCATCCTTTAGGGGTAGAGGTGGCTACACCTTC
.,TRBJ2-7,TRBV14,.,CASSQFIGEQYF,TGTGCCAGCAGCCAATTCATAGGCGAGCAGTACTTC
.,TRBJ1-1,TRBV30,.,CAWSASVFGSTEAFF,TGTGCCTGGAGTGCCTCGGTGTTCGGGAGCACTGAAGCTTTCTTT